Below are 2 T cell receptor beta chains sequenced from a single sample in a study of shared clonotypes between healthy human individuals. TCRdb's copy holds only in-frame clones and misses some; the assay was immunoSEQ multiplex PCR. The sample lists approximately 940,000 clones, over 75% occurring once. The sample taken for sequencing was memory CD4+ T cells sorted from blood. As to subset: CD45RA-negative fraction. The receptors here all came from a young man in good health.

The rearrangement uses TRBV15 and TRBJ1-4, with D maybe TRBD1 (6 bases). The V and J ends lost 2 bases and 4 bases respectively, with 8 bases between them. Germline CDR1 LNHNV, CDR2 YYDKDF (reference sequence). The CDR3 is 14 amino acids. The CDR3 coding sequence is TGTGCCACCAGCAGACAGGGGTATAATGAAAAACTGTTTTTT. This gives the protein CATSRQGYNEKLFF.

The V gene is TRBV19, the J gene TRBJ1-1; D not certain. Germline V gene data show CDR1 as LNHDA and CDR2 as SQIVND (reference sequence). V lost 0 bases and J lost 4, with 21 bases in between. The CDR3 has 18 residues. The DNA of the CDR3 is TGTGCCAGTAGTATAGATCTCTTTTCGGCATATGAGACCACTGAAGCTTTCTTT. Encoded protein: CASSIDLFSAYETTEAFF.